This T cell receptor (beta chain) comes out of a study of shared T cell receptors in the human thymus. Trimming stripped 4 bases from V and 6 bases from J, with 15 bases between. The CDR3 contains 14 residues. Germline V gene lookup returns CDR1 MNHNS and CDR2 SASEGT. Using immunoSEQ multiplex PCR, the repertoire was profiled, and TCRdb retains in-frame clones only, with some absent. The sample contains some 640,000 clones, 80% to 90% of which appear only once. The sample was also reused in another study, on human thymus T cells. That study adds: It was healthy Finnish infants having corrective surgery for congenital heart defects who were the donors. Resected material from corrective heart surgery provided the thymus tissue analysed. Unrelated individuals reportedly shared highly overlapping thymic TCR repertoires.

The sequenced material came from thymocytes. The clonotype was recovered from a boy younger than two with a congenital heart defect. The chain carries TRBV6-1 and TRBJ1-2; D is ambiguous. Written as DNA, the CDR3 is TGTGCCAGCAGTGGGTGGGCCTTATGGGATGGCTACACCTTC. Its protein product is CASSGWALWDGYTF.